This T cell receptor (beta chain) was documented in a study of blood T cell repertoires in COVID-19. Authors' data handling: Counts of nucleated cells, estimated from reference gene primer amplification, were obtained. The method was immunoSEQ multiplex PCR; TCRdb's version includes in-frame clones alone and lacks a portion of them. The D gene and trimming were derived from the DNA, and the V and J assignments and clone size from that table. The sample contains a few hundred thousand clones, about nine tenths of which appear only once. Participant age was roughly 18 to 100 years, and participants resided in 24 US areas. The study assigned cohorts using participant-reported clinical history. Two negative PCRs, clearance, or symptom resolution were required of recovered Cohort 3 donors. The CDR3 is 14 residues long. Germline-derived CDR1 and CDR2 are SGHNT and YYREEE (reference sequence). Trimming shortened V by 4 bases and J by 2 bases, and 13 bases separated the two germline ends.

This TCR was sampled from a woman in her fifties or sixties who had recovered from COVID-19. The chain carries TRBV5-4 and TRBJ2-7; perhaps TRBD2 as D (6 bases). Sequences were obtained from PBMCs or T cells enriched from blood (not recorded which). The DNA for the CDR3 is TGTGCCAGCAGCCCGGTTGGGGGGACCTACGAGCAGTACTTC. Translating it yields CASSPVGGTYEQYF.